A selection of T cell receptor beta chains follows, all from one sample in a study of identical twins. In TCRdb, the 5' RACE reads were re-called with MiXCR into one record per CDR3 protein. The sample records some 790,000 distinct CDR3 sequences, 18% being singletons. This sample also belongs to another study, concerning T cells expressing NK-cell markers.

The sample was PBMCs. These receptors were taken from a woman under 30 in good health. Both conserved end residues are part of each CDR3. A D gene is named only where the DNA matches it firmly. Clone size is given for some rows only: seen once, a few or many times, or a class if the clone is expanded.

CDR3	DNA	J	D	V	size
CASRGHHPFYEQYF	TGTGCCAGTAGGGGACATCACCCTTTCTACGAGCAGTACTTC	TRBJ2-7	.	TRBV19	.
CASSPALSNEQFF	TGTGCCAGCAGTCCGGCGCTATCCAATGAGCAGTTCTTC	TRBJ2-1	.	TRBV12-3/TRBV12-4	many
CASSESSGPNPDTQYF	TGCGCCAGCAGTGAGTCGTCGGGGCCTAACCCAGATACGCAGTATTTT	TRBJ2-3	.	TRBV10-2	few
CSARDREVNTEAFF	TGCAGTGCTAGAGATAGGGAGGTGAACACTGAAGCTTTCTTT	TRBJ1-1	.	TRBV20-1	few
CASIGGRGAGFTEAFF	TGTGCCAGCATAGGAGGAAGAGGGGCCGGCTTCACTGAAGCTTTCTTT	TRBJ1-1	.	TRBV6-1	.
CASRETYEQYF	TGCGCCAGCAGGGAGACCTACGAGCAGTACTTC	TRBJ2-7	.	TRBV5-1	few
CASSSWTGAGYNSPLHF	TGTGCCAGCAGTTCCTGGACAGGGGCGGGCTATAATTCACCCCTCCACTTT	TRBJ1-6	TRBD1	TRBV6-5	.
CASSDRLGVGNTQYF	TGTGCCAGCAGTGATAGGTTAGGGGTGGGTAATACCCAGTACTTC	TRBJ2-5	.	TRBV25-1	.
CAISEETSGRYEQFF	TGTGCCATCAGTGAGGAGACTAGCGGGAGGTATGAGCAGTTCTTC	TRBJ2-1	TRBD2	TRBV10-3	.
CASSLAGVANTGELFF	TGCGCCAGCAGCTTGGCGGGGGTCGCGAACACCGGGGAGCTGTTTTTT	TRBJ2-2	.	TRBV5-1	.
CASSDDRLEQYF	TGTGCCAGCAGTGATGACAGGCTCGAGCAGTACTTC	TRBJ2-7	.	TRBV6-1	.
CSARDRGRPGLAVKETQYF	TGCAGTGCTAGAGATCGGGGACGTCCGGGACTAGCGGTTAAGGAGACCCAGTACTTC	TRBJ2-5	TRBD2	TRBV20-1	few
CSAQRQGGSYTEAFF	TGCAGTGCTCAACGACAGGGCGGGAGTTACACTGAAGCTTTCTTT	TRBJ1-1	TRBD1	TRBV20-1	many
CASRAGTGRNNEQFF	TGTGCCAGCAGAGCCGGGACAGGGAGGAACAATGAGCAGTTCTTC	TRBJ2-1	TRBD1	TRBV11-3	.
CASSLDGRHSQETQYF	TGCGCCAGCAGCTTGGACGGCCGCCATTCGCAAGAGACCCAGTACTTC	TRBJ2-5	.	TRBV5-1	.
CASSPGLAGKNTGELFF	TGTGCCAGCAGCCCGGGACTAGCGGGAAAGAACACCGGGGAGCTGTTTTTT	TRBJ2-2	TRBD2	TRBV5-4	few
CASSPSVAPRANEQFF	TGTGCCAGCAGCCCGTCGGTGGCACCCCGGGCGAATGAGCAGTTCTTC	TRBJ2-1	.	TRBV7-7	.
CASRGLAGIGGELFF	TGTGCCAGCAGGGGACTAGCGGGAATAGGCGGGGAGCTGTTTTTT	TRBJ2-2	TRBD2	TRBV4-2	many
CASRTSGSWLETQYF	TGTGCCAGTCGGACTAGCGGGAGTTGGTTGGAGACCCAGTACTTC	TRBJ2-5	TRBD2	TRBV6-1	few
CASSENSGANVLTF	TGTGCCAGCAGCGAGAACTCGGGGGCCAACGTCCTGACTTTC	TRBJ2-6	.	TRBV9	few
CSATYKNTEAFF	TGCAGTGCTACCTACAAGAACACTGAAGCTTTCTTT	TRBJ1-1	.	TRBV20-1	many
CSARARQGDYGYTF	TGCAGTGCTAGAGCTCGACAGGGAGACTATGGCTACACCTTC	TRBJ1-2	TRBD1	TRBV20-1	.
CASSYQGLNGYTF	TGTGCCAGCAGTTACCAGGGATTAAATGGCTACACCTTC	TRBJ1-2	.	TRBV6-5	few
CASSSGLAGWGYNEQFF	TGTGCCAGCAGCTCGGGACTAGCGGGATGGGGCTACAATGAGCAGTTCTTC	TRBJ2-1	TRBD2	TRBV7-2	.
CASSPVGRPYEQYF	TGTGCCAGCTCACCCGTCGGGAGACCCTACGAGCAGTACTTC	TRBJ2-7	.	TRBV18	.
CASSHRSGSGEQYF	TGTGCCAGCAGCCACAGGTCGGGGTCGGGCGAGCAGTACTTC	TRBJ2-7	.	TRBV7-9	few
CASSPPGTVYNSPLHF	TGTGCCAGCTCACCACCGGGGACAGTCTATAATTCACCCCTCCACTTT	TRBJ1-6	TRBD1	TRBV18	.
CASGPGLLCYEQYF	TGTGCCAGCGGCCCCGGGCTCCTCTGCTACGAGCAGTACTTC	TRBJ2-7	.	TRBV5-4	.
CAWRNRGVYSGNTIYF	TGTGCCTGGAGGAACCGGGGGGTTTATTCTGGAAACACCATATATTTT	TRBJ1-3	.	TRBV30	few
CASSPLPSAYGYTF	TGTGCCAGCAGCCCCCTCCCCTCGGCTTATGGCTACACCTTC	TRBJ1-2	.	TRBV12-3/TRBV12-4	.
CASRRMGGPTDTQYF	TGTGCCAGCAGACGAATGGGGGGGCCCACAGATACGCAGTATTTT	TRBJ2-3	.	TRBV6-1	.
CAARSLPYEQYF	TGTGCCGCCCGGAGCCTTCCCTACGAGCAGTACTTC	TRBJ2-7	.	TRBV10-3	.
CASSSRGLGQPQHF	TGTGCCAGCAGTTCCAGGGGGCTCGGTCAGCCCCAGCATTTT	TRBJ1-5	TRBD1	TRBV6-2/TRBV6-3	.
CAIRDYTDTQYF	TGTGCCATCAGGGACTACACAGATACGCAGTATTTT	TRBJ2-3	.	TRBV10-3	few
CASSLVVGAYNEQFF	TGTGCCAGCAGCTTAGTAGTAGGGGCCTACAATGAGCAGTTCTTC	TRBJ2-1	.	TRBV7-6	.
CASSSMNRGVGGANVLTF	TGTGCCAGCAGCTCGATGAACAGGGGGGTCGGGGGGGCCAACGTCCTGACTTTC	TRBJ2-6	TRBD1	TRBV7-8	few
CASSPRGSGSMNEQFF	TGTGCCAGCAGCCCTAGAGGCAGCGGGAGTATGAATGAGCAGTTCTTC	TRBJ2-1	TRBD2	TRBV7-9	.
CASSGPGQGSYEQYF	TGTGCCAGTAGTGGTCCGGGACAGGGCTCCTACGAGCAGTACTTC	TRBJ2-7	TRBD1	TRBV19	few
CATHSGTSGNPYNEQFF	TGTGCCACCCATTCGGGGACTAGCGGAAACCCTTACAATGAGCAGTTCTTC	TRBJ2-1	TRBD2	TRBV15	.
CAISEVPSRGENEQFF	TGTGCCATCAGTGAGGTTCCGTCGCGGGGGGAGAATGAGCAGTTCTTC	TRBJ2-1	TRBD2	TRBV10-3	few
CASSKKQGLSYEQYF	TGTGCCAGCAGTAAGAAACAGGGTTTATCCTACGAGCAGTACTTC	TRBJ2-7	.	TRBV6-1	few
CASSLGQDSGTGELFF	TGTGCCAGCAGCTTAGGTCAGGACTCGGGCACCGGGGAGCTGTTTTTT	TRBJ2-2	.	TRBV7-3	.
CASSFSVAGRNEQYF	TGTGCCAGCAGTTTTAGTGTAGCGGGGAGGAACGAGCAGTACTTC	TRBJ2-7	TRBD2	TRBV12-3/TRBV12-4	few
CAWSTGTNTQYF	TGTGCCTGGAGTACCGGGACAAATACGCAGTATTTT	TRBJ2-3	.	TRBV30	.
CASSFRGTTSYNEQFF	TGCGCCAGCAGCTTCCGGGGGACTACGTCCTACAATGAGCAGTTCTTC	TRBJ2-1	TRBD2	TRBV5-1	.
CASSLQNADYGYTF	TGCGCCAGCAGCTTGCAGAACGCTGACTATGGCTACACCTTC	TRBJ1-2	.	TRBV5-1	few
CASSEFRGEQYF	TGTGCCAGCAGTGAATTCAGGGGCGAGCAGTACTTC	TRBJ2-7	.	TRBV6-1	few
CASSFPSGRRETQYF	TGTGCCAGCAGCTTTCCTAGCGGGAGAAGAGAGACCCAGTACTTC	TRBJ2-5	TRBD2	TRBV7-6	few
CATSRGGWGTSYGYTF	TGTGCCACCAGCAGAGGAGGTTGGGGGACCTCCTATGGCTACACCTTC	TRBJ1-2	.	TRBV15	few
CASSASGGAGDEQFF	TGCGCCAGCAGTGCTAGCGGGGGGGCGGGGGATGAGCAGTTCTTC	TRBJ2-1	TRBD2	TRBV10-2	few
CASSRTQPPGGLHYEQYF	TGTGCCAGCAGCCGCACCCAACCCCCAGGGGGCCTTCACTACGAGCAGTACTTC	TRBJ2-7	TRBD1	TRBV11-2	few
CASSLTRTGNYEQYF	TGTGCCAGCAGCTTGACCCGGACAGGGAACTACGAGCAGTACTTC	TRBJ2-7	TRBD1	TRBV7-9	few